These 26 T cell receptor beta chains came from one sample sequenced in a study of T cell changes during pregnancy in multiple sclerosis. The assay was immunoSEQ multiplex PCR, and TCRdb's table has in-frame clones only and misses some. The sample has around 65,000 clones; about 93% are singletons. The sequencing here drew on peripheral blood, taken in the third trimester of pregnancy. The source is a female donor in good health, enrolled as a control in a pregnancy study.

The CDR3 DNA follows: TGCGCCAGCAGCCAAGACACTAGCGGGGGGCCCCACCAAGAGACCCAGTACTTC. This codes for CASSQDTSGGPHQETQYF. The genes are TRBV4-3 and TRBJ2-5; 12 bases line up with TRBD2. Germline assignment: CDR1 LGHNA and CDR2 YSLEER. V lost 0 bases and J lost 0; bases outside the gene matches: 5. The CDR3 runs to 18 residues.

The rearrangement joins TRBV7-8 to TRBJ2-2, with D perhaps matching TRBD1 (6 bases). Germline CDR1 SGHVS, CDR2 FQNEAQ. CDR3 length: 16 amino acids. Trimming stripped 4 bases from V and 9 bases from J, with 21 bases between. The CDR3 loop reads CASSSNRAEILRELFF. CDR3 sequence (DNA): TGTGCCAGCAGCTCAAACAGGGCGGAGATTTTGAGGGAGCTGTTTTTT.

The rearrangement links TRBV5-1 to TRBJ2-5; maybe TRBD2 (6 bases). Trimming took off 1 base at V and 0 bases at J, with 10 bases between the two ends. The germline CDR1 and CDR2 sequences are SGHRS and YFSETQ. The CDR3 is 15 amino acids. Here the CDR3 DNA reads TGCGCCAGCAGCTTGTCTGGGGGGAACCAAGAGACCCAGTACTTC. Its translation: CASSLSGGNQETQYF.

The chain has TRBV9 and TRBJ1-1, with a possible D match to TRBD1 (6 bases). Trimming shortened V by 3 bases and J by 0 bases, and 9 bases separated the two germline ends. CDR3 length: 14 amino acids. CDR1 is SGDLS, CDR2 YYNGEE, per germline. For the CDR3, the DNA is TGTGCCAGCAGCGCGGACAGCATGAACACTGAAGCTTTCTTT. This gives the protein CASSADSMNTEAFF.

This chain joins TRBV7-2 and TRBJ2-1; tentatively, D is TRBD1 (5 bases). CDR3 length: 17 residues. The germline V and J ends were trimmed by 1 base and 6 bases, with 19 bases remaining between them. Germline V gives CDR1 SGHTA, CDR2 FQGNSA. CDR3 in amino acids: CASSLEVGQGGPNEQFF. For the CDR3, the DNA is TGTGCCAGCAGCTTAGAGGTAGGGCAGGGTGGCCCCAATGAGCAGTTCTTC.

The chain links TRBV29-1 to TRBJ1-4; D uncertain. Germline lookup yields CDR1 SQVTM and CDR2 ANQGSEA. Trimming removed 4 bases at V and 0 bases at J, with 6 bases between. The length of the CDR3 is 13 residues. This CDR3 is CSVGGATNEKLFF. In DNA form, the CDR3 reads TGCAGCGTTGGGGGAGCAACTAATGAAAAACTGTTTTTT.

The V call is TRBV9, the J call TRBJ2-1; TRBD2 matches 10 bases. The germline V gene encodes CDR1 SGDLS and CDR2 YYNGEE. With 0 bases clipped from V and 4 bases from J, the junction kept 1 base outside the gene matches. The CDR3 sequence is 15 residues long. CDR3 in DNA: TGTGCCAGCAGCGTAGTAGCGGGGGGTTACAATGAGCAGTTCTTC. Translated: CASSVVAGGYNEQFF.

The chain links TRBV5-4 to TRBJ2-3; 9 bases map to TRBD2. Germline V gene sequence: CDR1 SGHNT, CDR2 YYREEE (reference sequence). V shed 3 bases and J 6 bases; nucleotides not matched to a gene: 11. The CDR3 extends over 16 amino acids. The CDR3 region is CASSSGVAGAADTQYF. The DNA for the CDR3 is TGTGCCAGCAGCTCGGGGGTAGCGGGGGCGGCGGATACGCAGTATTTT.

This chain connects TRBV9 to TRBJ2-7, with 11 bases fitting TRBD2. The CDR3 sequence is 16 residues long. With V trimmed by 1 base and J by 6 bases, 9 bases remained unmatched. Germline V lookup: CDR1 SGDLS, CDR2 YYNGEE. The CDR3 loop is CASSVNIAGGPVEQYF. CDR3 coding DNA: TGTGCCAGCAGCGTAAATATAGCGGGGGGGCCGGTCGAGCAGTACTTC.

The CDR3 sequence is CASSSLNRESTDTQYF. CDR3 bases: TGTGCCAGCAGTTCCCTAAACAGGGAGAGCACAGATACGCAGTATTTT. This chain uses TRBV21-1 with TRBJ2-3; the D call in the table, TRBD1, was not verified against the DNA. TRBV21-1 is a documented pseudogene. The CDR3 is made up of 16 amino acids.

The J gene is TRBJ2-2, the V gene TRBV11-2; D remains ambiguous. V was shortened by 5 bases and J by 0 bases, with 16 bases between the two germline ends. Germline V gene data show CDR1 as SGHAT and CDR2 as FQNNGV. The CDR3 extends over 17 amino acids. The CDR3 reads CASSPSLNKANTGELFF. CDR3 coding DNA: TGTGCCAGCAGCCCATCATTGAACAAAGCGAACACCGGGGAGCTGTTTTTT.

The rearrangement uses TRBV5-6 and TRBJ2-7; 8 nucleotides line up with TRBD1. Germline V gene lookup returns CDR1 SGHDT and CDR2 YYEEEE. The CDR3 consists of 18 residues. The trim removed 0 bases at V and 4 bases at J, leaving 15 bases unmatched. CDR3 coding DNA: TGTGCCAGCAGCTTGGCTCTGGACAGGGCAAAGGGCTCATACGAGCAGTACTTC. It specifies CASSLALDRAKGSYEQYF.

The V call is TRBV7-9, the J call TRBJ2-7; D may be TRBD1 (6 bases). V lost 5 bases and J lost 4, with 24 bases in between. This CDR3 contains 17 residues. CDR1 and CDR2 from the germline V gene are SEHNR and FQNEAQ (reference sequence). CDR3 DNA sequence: TGTGCCAGCAGCCCTCCTACGGGACACTCCTCTAAATACGAGCAGTACTTC. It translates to CASSPPTGHSSKYEQYF.

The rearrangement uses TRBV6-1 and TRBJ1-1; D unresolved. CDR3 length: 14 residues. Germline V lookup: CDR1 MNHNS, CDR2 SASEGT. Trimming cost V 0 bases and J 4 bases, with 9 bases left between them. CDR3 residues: CASSEAGRSTEAFF. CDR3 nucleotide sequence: TGTGCCAGCAGTGAAGCTGGGAGGAGCACTGAAGCTTTCTTT.

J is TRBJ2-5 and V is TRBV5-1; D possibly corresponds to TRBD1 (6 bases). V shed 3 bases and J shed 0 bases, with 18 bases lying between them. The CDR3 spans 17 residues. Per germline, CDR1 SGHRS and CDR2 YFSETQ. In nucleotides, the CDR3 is TGCGCCAGCAGCTCGCCCGGGACAACTGCGTACCAAGAGACCCAGTACTTC. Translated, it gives CASSSPGTTAYQETQYF.

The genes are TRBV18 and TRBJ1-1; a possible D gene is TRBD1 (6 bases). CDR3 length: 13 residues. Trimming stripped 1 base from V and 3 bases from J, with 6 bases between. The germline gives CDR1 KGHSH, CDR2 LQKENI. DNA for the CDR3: TGTGCCAGCTCACCACAGGGGGACACTGAAGCTTTCTTT. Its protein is CASSPQGDTEAFF.

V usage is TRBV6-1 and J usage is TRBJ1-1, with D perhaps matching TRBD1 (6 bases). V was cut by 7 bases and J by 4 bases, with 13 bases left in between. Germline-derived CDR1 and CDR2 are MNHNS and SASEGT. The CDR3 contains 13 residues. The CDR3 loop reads CASKPTGRTEAFF. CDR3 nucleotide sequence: TGTGCCAGCAAACCGACAGGTCGCACTGAAGCTTTCTTT.

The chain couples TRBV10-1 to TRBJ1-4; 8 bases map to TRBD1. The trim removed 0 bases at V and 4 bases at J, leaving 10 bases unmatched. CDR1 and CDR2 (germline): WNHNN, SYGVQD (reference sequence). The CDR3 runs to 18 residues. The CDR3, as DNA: TGCGCCAGCAGTGAGTCAAAACTCAGACAGGGGCGTAATGAAAAACTGTTTTTT. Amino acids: CASSESKLRQGRNEKLFF.

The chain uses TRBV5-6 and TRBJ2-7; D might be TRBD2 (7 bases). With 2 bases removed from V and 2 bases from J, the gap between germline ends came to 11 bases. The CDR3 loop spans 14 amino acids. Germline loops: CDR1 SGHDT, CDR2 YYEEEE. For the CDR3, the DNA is TGTGCCAGCAGCTTAGGGGGGGCCCCCTACGAGCAGTACTTC. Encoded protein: CASSLGGAPYEQYF.

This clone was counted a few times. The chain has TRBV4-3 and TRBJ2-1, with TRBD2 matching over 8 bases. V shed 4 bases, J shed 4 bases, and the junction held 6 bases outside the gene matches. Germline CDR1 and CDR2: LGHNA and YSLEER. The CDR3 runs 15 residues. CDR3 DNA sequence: TGCGCCAGCAGCCGATGGAGCGGGGGTTACAATGAGCAGTTCTTC. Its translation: CASSRWSGGYNEQFF.

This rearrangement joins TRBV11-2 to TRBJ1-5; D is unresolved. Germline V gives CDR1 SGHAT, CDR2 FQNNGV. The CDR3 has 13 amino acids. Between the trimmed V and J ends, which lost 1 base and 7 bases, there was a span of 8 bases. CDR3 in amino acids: CASSLGRGQPQHF. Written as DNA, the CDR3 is TGTGCCAGCAGCTTAGGACGAGGACAGCCCCAGCATTTT.

The CDR3 sequence: CASSLGDSPNSPLHF. In DNA form, the CDR3 reads TGTGCCAGCAGCTTAGGGGACAGTCCGAATTCACCCCTCCACTTT. V and J are TRBV11-2 and TRBJ1-6; 7 bases map to TRBD1. Germline CDR1 reads SGHAT; CDR2 reads FQNNGV. CDR3 length: 15 amino acids. Losses at the gene ends were 1 base for V and 7 bases for J; bases not matched to a gene: 4. Together with reference TRBV11-2 and TRBJ1-6, the CDR3 gives the full variable domain: EAGVAQSPRYKIIEKRQSVAFWCNPISGHATLYWYQQILGQGPKLLIQFQNNGVVDDSQLPKDRFSAERLKGVDSTLKIQPAKLEDSAVYLCASSLGDSPNSPLHFGNGTRLTVT.

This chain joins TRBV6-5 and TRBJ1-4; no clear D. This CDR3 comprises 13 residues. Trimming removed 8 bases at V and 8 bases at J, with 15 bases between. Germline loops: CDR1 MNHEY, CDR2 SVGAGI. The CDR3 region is CASGEAFEEKLFF. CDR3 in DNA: TGTGCCAGCGGCGAGGCATTCGAGGAAAAACTGTTTTTT.

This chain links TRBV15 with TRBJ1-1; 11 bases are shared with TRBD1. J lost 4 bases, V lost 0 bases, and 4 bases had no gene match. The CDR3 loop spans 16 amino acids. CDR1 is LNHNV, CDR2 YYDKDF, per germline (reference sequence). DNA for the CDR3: TGTGCCACCAGCAGAGACCGAGGGACAGGGGGCACTGAAGCTTTCTTT. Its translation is CATSRDRGTGGTEAFF.

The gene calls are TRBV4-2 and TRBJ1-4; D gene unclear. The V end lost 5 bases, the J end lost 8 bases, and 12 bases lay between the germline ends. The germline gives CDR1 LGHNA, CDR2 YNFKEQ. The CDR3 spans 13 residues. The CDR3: CASSGNLREKLFF. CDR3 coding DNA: TGTGCCAGCAGCGGAAACCTGAGGGAAAAACTGTTTTTT.

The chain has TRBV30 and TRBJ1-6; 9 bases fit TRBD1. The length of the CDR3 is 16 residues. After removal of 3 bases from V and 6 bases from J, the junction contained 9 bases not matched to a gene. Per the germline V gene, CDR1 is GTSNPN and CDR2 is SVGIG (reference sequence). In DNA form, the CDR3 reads TGTGCCTGGAGAAGGGGGGGGACAGGGCGTAATTCACCCCTCCACTTT. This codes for CAWRRGGTGRNSPLHF.